The source of this T cell receptor beta chain is a study of vaccination and CD4 T cells after COVID-19. About the study: Convalescent donors totaled six males and four females, including two who were Hispanic.

Sequencing of cultured CD4+ T cell DNA used the Oncomine TCR Beta short-read assay. TCRdb ran MiXCR on the PCR reads and lists one entry per CDR3 protein. This table holds over 10,000 distinct CDR3 sequences, 35% to 55% found once. This clonotype has only a few counts. The antigen is undetermined. Treatment specified: 10-day PBMC culture with coronavirus spike peptide pools or control peptides (ViraFEST assay). There were positive PCR dates ranging from March to December 2020, all predating US Alpha, Beta and Delta variants. Each well held over 1.5 million PBMCs in IL-2 (about 9.6 IU/ml) medium with roughly 11 ug/ml peptide pools. The CDR3 has 14 amino acids. Trimming shortened V by 0 bases and J by 5 bases, and 10 bases separated the two germline ends. Germline loops: CDR1 LNHNV, CDR2 YYDKDF (reference sequence).

The gene calls are TRBV15 and TRBJ1-2; tentative D call: TRBD1 (5 bases). The sequenced sample consisted of cultured CD4+ T cells from blood. The receptor's source is a human donor with COVID-19. The CDR3, as DNA: TGTGCCACCAGCAGAGACGGGGCAGGGTATGGCTACACCTTC. Translating gives CATSRDGAGYGYTF.